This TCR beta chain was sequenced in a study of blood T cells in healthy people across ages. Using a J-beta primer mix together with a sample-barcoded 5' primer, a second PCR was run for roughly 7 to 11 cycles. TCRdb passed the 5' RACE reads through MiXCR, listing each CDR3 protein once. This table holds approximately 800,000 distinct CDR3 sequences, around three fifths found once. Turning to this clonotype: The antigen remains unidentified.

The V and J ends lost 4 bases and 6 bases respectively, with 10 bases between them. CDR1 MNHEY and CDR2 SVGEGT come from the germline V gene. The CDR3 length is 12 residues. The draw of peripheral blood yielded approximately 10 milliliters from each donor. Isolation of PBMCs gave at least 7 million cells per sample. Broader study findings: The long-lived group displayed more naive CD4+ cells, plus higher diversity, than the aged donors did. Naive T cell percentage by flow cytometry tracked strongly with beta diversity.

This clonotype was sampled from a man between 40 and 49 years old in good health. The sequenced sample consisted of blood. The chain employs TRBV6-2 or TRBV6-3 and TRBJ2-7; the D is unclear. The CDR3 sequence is CASSWWGGEQYF. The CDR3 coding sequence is TGTGCCAGCAGTTGGTGGGGTGGCGAGCAGTACTTC.